Here is one T cell receptor (beta chain) with its context. Antigen specificity is unknown. According to the study, genomic DNA was the template for TCR beta VDJ and CDR3 profiling. TCRdb fed the reads into MiXCR, producing one record per CDR3 protein. This sample has about 98,000 distinct CDR3 sequences; 55% to 70% occur once, and the top ten carry over 55%. Whoever was chosen for sequencing had shown CD8+CD57+ cell expansion by flow cytometry. At the time of blood sampling, patients had not yet received any therapy. The data belong to a study of CD8+CD57+ T cells in acquired aplastic anemia. Across the whole study: Quantities of DNA derived from sorted CD4+ and CD8+ cells averaged approximately 3.5 ug. Points from the study as a whole: The study identified twenty-nine CD8+ CDR3 sequences shared by patients and controls. Significant differences in CD8+ Simpson's diversity were not observed between patients and controls.

The CDR3 contains 14 residues. The germline gives CDR1 WNHNN, CDR2 SYGVQD (reference sequence). Trimming cost V 3 bases and J 2 bases, with 9 bases left between them. This receptor was identified in a human donor with aplastic anemia. The rearrangement uses TRBV10-1 and TRBJ2-3; D remains unclear. Material for sequencing was sorted CD4+, CD8+, or CD8+CD57+ T cells (not recorded which) from PBMCs. DNA for the CDR3: TGCGCCAGCAGTGAAGAAAGAATCACAGATACGCAGTATTTT. Translated, it gives CASSEERITDTQYF.